This TCR beta chain was identified in a study of blood T cells in healthy people across ages. The study's findings and limits: Diversity figures based on one million T cells were deemed too low.

Germline V gene data show CDR1 as MNHEY and CDR2 as SMNVEV (reference sequence). V dropped 3 bases and J dropped 0; count of bases not matched to a gene: 3. This CDR3 has 15 amino acids. In this sample, this clonotype turned up a few times. Antigen unknown. For the second PCR, which ran for about 7 to 12 cycles, a sample-barcoded 5' primer and a J-beta primer mix were used. Every single cDNA molecule received a tag from a template-switch adaptor with 12 random nucleotides. TCRdb redid the calling of the 5' RACE reads with MiXCR, one entry per CDR3 protein. Altogether more than 800,000 distinct CDR3 sequences are present, around 45% being singletons, with the ten largest covering around 18%.

The receptor comes from an older woman in good health. Source material: blood. V and J are TRBV27 and TRBJ2-7, with TRBD2 matching 9 bases. CDR3 nucleotide sequence: TGTGCCAGCAGTTTTGGTAGCGGGAGCTCCTACGAGCAGTACTTC. Translation gives CASSFGSGSSYEQYF.